The next 27 T cell receptor beta chains were all read from a single sample in a study of blood T cell repertoires in COVID-19. Data came from immunoSEQ multiplex PCR; TCRdb stores just in-frame clones and leaves some out. The repertoire holds 150,000 to 160,000 clones, with approximately 90% as singletons. The sequenced sample was peripheral blood. These TCRs come from an older woman with acute or convalescent COVID-19.

The chain employs TRBV5-4 and TRBJ1-1, with 9 bases fitting TRBD1. The CDR3 has 16 residues. Trimming removed 5 bases from V and 0 bases from J; junction bases left unmatched: 8. The germline V gene has CDR1 SGHNT and CDR2 YYREEE (reference sequence). CDR3 nucleotides: TGTGCCAGCAGTCCCACTTACAGGGGGCTGAACACTGAAGCTTTCTTT. Its protein is CASSPTYRGLNTEAFF. Filled out from reference TRBV5-4 and TRBJ1-1, the complete variable domain reads ETGVTQSPTHLIKTRGQQVTLRCSSQSGHNTVSWYQQALGQGPQFIFQYYREEENGRGNFPPRFSGLQFPNYSSELNVNALELDDSALYLCASSPTYRGLNTEAFFGQGTRLTVV.

V is TRBV11-1 and J is TRBJ1-2; 7 bases match TRBD1. The CDR3 runs to 12 residues. The germline CDR1 and CDR2 sequences are SGHAT and FQDESV (reference sequence). V shed 5 bases, J shed 5 bases, and the junction held 2 bases outside the gene matches. The CDR3 DNA reads as TGTGCCAGCAGCCCGACAGGGTATGGCTACACCTTC. Protein sequence: CASSPTGYGYTF.

The rearrangement joins TRBV3-1 (or the pseudogene TRBV3-2) to TRBJ1-6, with D unresolved. The CDR3 has 15 amino acids. Germline V gene lookup returns CDR1 LGHDT and CDR2 YNNKEL (reference sequence). With 1 base removed from V and 7 bases from J, the gap between germline ends came to 11 bases. The CDR3 region has the DNA TGTGCCAGCAGCCAAGGAATCTCGGGGAATTCACCCCTCCACTTT. It translates to CASSQGISGNSPLHF.

CDR3 coding DNA: TGTGCCAGCAGCCGACTAGCGGGGGGCCACAATGAGCAGTTCTTC. Translated: CASSRLAGGHNEQFF. The chain is built from TRBV7-9 and TRBJ2-1, with 13 bases fitting TRBD2. The CDR3 contains 15 residues. The germline V gene encodes CDR1 SEHNR and CDR2 FQNEAQ (reference sequence). Losses at the gene ends were 5 bases for V and 5 bases for J; bases not matched to a gene: 3.

The V gene is TRBV7-9, the J gene TRBJ1-2; TRBD1 matches at 12 bases. The germline gives CDR1 SEHNR, CDR2 FQNEAQ (reference sequence). The ends lost 5 bases at V and 4 bases at J; junction bases unmatched: 5. The length of the CDR3 is 15 residues. The CDR3 coding sequence is TGTGCCAGCAGCGGGGGACAGGGGGCAATCTATGGCTACACCTTC. Its protein is CASSGGQGAIYGYTF.

The rearrangement joins TRBV5-8 to TRBJ2-3; 11 positions agree with TRBD2. This CDR3 contains 17 residues. Germline values: CDR1 SGHTS, CDR2 YDEGEE. J was trimmed by 0 bases and V by 4 bases; bases with no gene match: 7. CDR3 DNA sequence: TGTGCCAGCAGCCCCTCTCGACTAGCGGGAAGCACAGATACGCAGTATTTT. It yields the protein CASSPSRLAGSTDTQYF.

The CDR3 DNA reads TGTGCCAGCAGTTACTCTCCGGCCCTCTCGGGCACTGAAGCTTTCTTT. Its protein product is CASSYSPALSGTEAFF. The genes are TRBV6-5 and TRBJ1-1; D is uncertain. Germline loops: CDR1 MNHEY, CDR2 SVGAGI. The CDR3 covers 16 residues. V gave up 0 bases and J gave up 4 bases, with 15 bases separating them.

The V gene is TRBV10-3, the J gene TRBJ1-2, with 7 bases identical to TRBD1. Germline values: CDR1 ENHRY, CDR2 SYGVKD. CDR3 length equals 12 residues. The V gene end was trimmed by 4 bases and the J gene end by 4 bases; junction bases not matched to a gene: 0. For the CDR3, the DNA is TGTGCCATCAGTGGGACAGGCTATGGCTACACCTTC. Its translation: CAISGTGYGYTF.

The J gene is TRBJ2-3, the V gene TRBV5-1; maybe TRBD1 (5 bases). CDR3 size: 15 residues. CDR1 SGHRS and CDR2 YFSETQ come from the germline V gene. The V end lost 1 base, the J end lost 1 base, and 10 bases lay between the germline ends. The CDR3 reads CASSLFGRGTDTQYF. CDR3 in DNA: TGCGCCAGCAGCTTGTTTGGCAGGGGCACAGATACGCAGTATTTT.

This clone was recorded only once. CDR3 bases: TGCGCCAGCAGTCTCGCGCATAAGGACAGGGGGCTATCTCAGCCCCAGCATTTT. The encoded protein is CASSLAHKDRGLSQPQHF. V gene TRBV23-1 combines with J gene TRBJ1-5; the match to TRBD1 covers 11 bases. TRBV23-1 is reported as an ORF; its role is uncertain. There are 18 residues in the CDR3. V lost 4 bases, J lost 6 bases, and 14 bases stayed unmatched.

V usage is TRBV6-1 and J usage is TRBJ1-5; D is perhaps TRBD1 (6 bases). CDR3 length equals 16 residues. From germline, CDR1 is MNHNS and CDR2 SASEGT. With 3 bases removed from V and 4 bases from J, the gap between germline ends came to 16 bases. The DNA of the CDR3 is TGTGCCAGCAGTGACCTGAGGACAGTACAGAATCAGCCCCAGCATTTT. Its translation: CASSDLRTVQNQPQHF.

A remark on this clone: Other nucleotide sequences in the sample specify the same CDR3. This chain uses TRBV9 with TRBJ2-7; 10 bases map to TRBD1. The CDR3 has 14 amino acids. Trimming took 0 bases from V and 4 from J; bases not matched to a gene: 1. The V gene's germline CDR1 is SGDLS and CDR2 YYNGEE. CDR3 DNA sequence: TGTGCCAGCAGCGTAGGACAGGGGGCATACGAGCAGTACTTC. Its translation is CASSVGQGAYEQYF.

This chain joins TRBV9 and TRBJ2-5, with 9 bases lining up with TRBD1. This CDR3 contains 14 residues. V gave up 5 bases and J gave up 3 bases; unmatched junction bases: 5. Per germline, CDR1 SGDLS and CDR2 YYNGEE. The CDR3 reads CASSAGTGKETQYF. The CDR3 DNA sequence: TGTGCCAGCAGTGCCGGGACAGGGAAAGAGACCCAGTACTTC.

V is TRBV5-1 and J is TRBJ2-2; D might be TRBD2 (5 bases). Trimming pared 5 bases from V and 5 bases from J, leaving 13 bases between. This CDR3 spans 14 amino acids. CDR1 SGHRS and CDR2 YFSETQ come from the germline V gene. DNA of the CDR3: TGCGCCAGCAGGATTGGGTTAGCGACCGGGGAGCTGTTTTTT. It translates to CASRIGLATGELFF.

The genes are TRBV12-3 or TRBV12-4 and TRBJ1-1; the D gene is possibly TRBD1 (5 bases). This CDR3 region has 13 residues. V was clipped by 4 bases and J by 3 bases, with 9 bases between them. In DNA, the CDR3 is TGTGCCAGCAGTTCTAACAGGTACACTGAAGCTTTCTTT. Translation: CASSSNRYTEAFF.

V gene TRBV10-3 combines with J gene TRBJ2-2; D call uncertain. V was clipped by 7 bases and J by 0 bases, with 6 bases between them. CDR1 is ENHRY, CDR2 SYGVKD, per germline. There are 13 residues in the CDR3. As DNA, the CDR3 is TGTGCCATCACAGGCGCGAACACCGGGGAGCTGTTTTTT. Its translation: CAITGANTGELFF.

The chain employs TRBV6-6 and TRBJ1-5, with TRBD1 as a possible D gene (6 bases). This CDR3 is built from 13 residues. The V gene's germline CDR1 is MNHNY and CDR2 SVGAGI (reference sequence). Trimming cost V 8 bases and J 2 bases, with 10 bases left between them. CDR3 loop: CASGGAGNQPQHF. CDR3 sequence (DNA): TGTGCCAGCGGGGGCGCAGGCAATCAGCCCCAGCATTTT.

The gene calls are TRBV6-5 and TRBJ2-1, with D perhaps TRBD2 (5 bases). Germline lookup yields CDR1 MNHEY and CDR2 SVGAGI. V dropped 6 bases and J dropped 5 bases, with 17 bases sitting between them. The length of the CDR3 is 15 residues. The CDR3 here is CASSSDWMTNNEQFF. CDR3 bases: TGTGCCAGCAGCTCGGACTGGATGACGAACAATGAGCAGTTCTTC.

The V call is TRBV7-2, the J call TRBJ1-2; D might be TRBD1 (5 bases). Trimming shortened V by 2 bases and J by 0 bases, and 7 bases separated the two germline ends. This CDR3 is 14 amino acids long. The germline V gene encodes CDR1 SGHTA and CDR2 FQGNSA. CDR3 sequence (DNA): TGTGCCAGCAGCTTAACAGGAACTAACTATGGCTACACCTTC. Its protein product is CASSLTGTNYGYTF.

The V gene is TRBV7-8, the J gene TRBJ1-2, with TRBD1 as a possible D gene (6 bases). Per germline, CDR1 SGHVS and CDR2 FQNEAQ. The V end was cut by 8 bases, the J end by 3 bases, with 13 bases between. The CDR3 is 13 residues long. The CDR3 loop reads CASSKGGDYGYTF. DNA for the CDR3: TGTGCCAGCTCCAAAGGGGGGGACTATGGCTACACCTTC.

The chain couples TRBV2 to TRBJ1-6; TRBD1 matches at 11 bases. J gave up 9 bases and V 6 bases, and 10 bases lay outside the gene matches. The CDR3 runs 16 residues. From germline, CDR1 is SNHLY and CDR2 FYNNEI. The CDR3 DNA reads as TGTGCCAGCAGCCAGGACAGGGGGCGGTGGAGTTCACCCCTCCACTTT. Encoded protein: CASSQDRGRWSSPLHF.

V and J are TRBV5-4 and TRBJ2-7; TRBD1 aligns across 9 bases. J gave up 2 bases and V 0 bases, and 3 bases lay outside the gene matches. This CDR3 spans 15 amino acids. Germline V gene sequence: CDR1 SGHNT, CDR2 YYREEE (reference sequence). CDR3 nucleotide sequence: TGTGCCAGCAGCTTGGCTGGGACAGGGACCTACGAGCAGTACGTC. Its translation: CASSLAGTGTYEQYV.

This clone was picked up a small number of times. J is TRBJ1-2 and V is TRBV5-5, with D possibly TRBD1 on 5 matching bases. Per the germline V gene, CDR1 is SGHKS and CDR2 is YYEKEE (reference sequence). The CDR3 contains 15 residues. V was pared by 0 bases and J by 0 bases, with 9 bases between. Written as DNA, the CDR3 is TGTGCCAGCAGCTTGGCCGCAGGGCCTAACTATGGCTACACCTTC. Amino acid sequence: CASSLAAGPNYGYTF.

The chain carries TRBV18 and TRBJ2-1; 9 nucleotides align to TRBD1. With 6 bases clipped from V and 9 bases from J, the junction kept 9 bases outside the gene matches. This CDR3 has 14 amino acids. Germline V gene sequence: CDR1 KGHSH, CDR2 LQKENI. The CDR3 sequence: CASSPKRQGGEQFF. The CDR3 DNA reads as TGTGCCAGCTCTCCTAAGCGACAGGGGGGTGAGCAGTTCTTC.

V and J are TRBV5-8 and TRBJ2-7, with TRBD2 matching over 11 bases. Germline V lookup: CDR1 SGHTS, CDR2 YDEGEE. J lost 9 bases, V lost 0 bases, and 11 bases had no gene match. The CDR3 contains 16 residues. The CDR3 region is CASSLGSGGASLPQYV. The CDR3 bases are TGTGCCAGCAGCTTGGGTAGCGGGGGGGCGTCCCTGCCGCAGTACGTC.

The rearrangement joins TRBV24-1 to TRBJ2-1; 8 bases are a match to TRBD1. The V gene end was trimmed by 5 bases and the J gene end by 0 bases; junction bases not matched to a gene: 5. CDR1 and CDR2 from the germline V gene are KGHDR and SFDVKD. This CDR3 comprises 16 residues. The CDR3 nucleotides read TGTGCCACCAGTGGTACTGGGACAGGCTCCTACAATGAGCAGTTCTTC. This translates into CATSGTGTGSYNEQFF.

V is TRBV4-1 and J is TRBJ2-3; perhaps TRBD1 as D (5 bases). Trimming took off 1 base at V and 1 base at J, with 9 bases between the two ends. The CDR3 covers 15 residues. The germline CDR1 and CDR2 sequences are MGHRA and YSYEKL. The CDR3 spells CASSQGQGGTDTQYF. The CDR3 coding sequence is TGCGCCAGCAGCCAAGGCCAGGGTGGCACAGATACGCAGTATTTT.